A single sample gave rise to the 29 T cell receptor beta chains below, sequenced in a study of beta chain features in type 1 diabetes. Notes on the study in general: Shortening that was moderate but significant affected the TCRB CDR3s of Type 1 diabetes patients in all four CD4+ subsets.

Their antigen targets remain unknown. Expressed TCRB transcripts were sequenced because the isolated RNA had all been reverse transcribed beforehand. This table comes from immunoSEQ multiplex PCR, and its TCRdb copy is limited to in-frame clones, with some not included. The top ten hold approximately 0.02% of the sample, which has about 700,000 clones, around 15% seen once. Sequences were obtained from naive CD4+ T cells from blood. The origin of the receptors is a man younger than 35 with type 1 diabetes.

This clone was observed a few times. The chain has TRBV6-5 and TRBJ2-3, with 10 bases aligning to TRBD2. The junction had 6 bases not matched to a gene; V was cut back by 2 bases and J by 4 bases. The germline CDR1 and CDR2 sequences are MNHEY and SVGAGI. There are 16 residues in the CDR3. The chain's CDR3 is CASSYQEGLAADTQYF. In DNA form, the CDR3 reads TGTGCCAGCAGTTACCAGGAAGGACTAGCGGCAGATACGCAGTATTTT.

This clone has more than one count but fewer than ten. DNA for the CDR3: TGCAGCGTTGGTATCGGACAGGGGTTGGAGACCCAGTACTTC. This translates into CSVGIGQGLETQYF. This chain connects TRBV29-1 to TRBJ2-5; 9 positions agree with TRBD1. The CDR3 length is 14 residues. V was clipped by 4 bases and J by 5 bases; unmatched bases: 8. Per the germline V gene, CDR1 is SQVTM and CDR2 is ANQGSEA.

The chain is built from TRBV14 and TRBJ2-5, with 9 bases lining up with TRBD2. J lost 5 bases, V lost 0 bases, and 13 bases had no gene match. Germline values: CDR1 SGHDN, CDR2 FVKESK. This CDR3 is 18 amino acids long. As DNA, the CDR3 is TGTGCCAGCAGCCAAGACGCCGGTTGGGCGGGGGGGCCGGAGACCCAGTACTTC. Its translation is CASSQDAGWAGGPETQYF.

This clone was seen a few times. The chain employs TRBV18 and TRBJ1-1; D is uncertain. Germline-derived CDR1 and CDR2 are KGHSH and LQKENI. This CDR3 is 16 amino acids long. The V gene lost 0 bases and the J gene lost 8 bases, with 19 bases spanning the gap. The CDR3 spells CASSPPVSRTDGEAFF. Written as DNA, the CDR3 is TGTGCCAGCTCACCACCGGTTTCCAGGACCGATGGCGAAGCTTTCTTT.

This clone was detected only a few times. V and J are TRBV19 and TRBJ2-2; the D is unclear. V gave up 5 bases and J gave up 6 bases, with 7 bases separating them. Germline loops: CDR1 LNHDA, CDR2 SQIVND (reference sequence). The CDR3 is made up of 12 amino acids. The CDR3 bases are TGTGCCAGTAGTGCACAGCCCGGGGAGCTGTTTTTT. It specifies CASSAQPGELFF.

The chain couples TRBV6-5 to TRBJ2-2, with TRBD1 as a possible D gene (6 bases). The CDR3 extends over 16 amino acids. Germline CDR1 and CDR2: MNHEY and SVGAGI. V shed 0 bases and J shed 3 bases, with 11 bases lying between them. CDR3 residues: CASSYSHRVDTGELFF. The CDR3 DNA is TGTGCCAGCAGTTACTCTCACAGGGTCGACACCGGGGAGCTGTTTTTT.

The genes are TRBV6-5 and TRBJ2-5, with D possibly TRBD1 on 6 matching bases. Germline CDR1 MNHEY, CDR2 SVGAGI. The CDR3 length is 14 residues. The V end lost 6 bases, the J end lost 1 base, and 12 bases lay between the germline ends. The CDR3 is CASSDRTAQETQYF. CDR3 nucleotides: TGTGCCAGCAGCGACCGGACAGCCCAAGAGACCCAGTACTTC.

This clone was detected only a few times. V is TRBV27 and J is TRBJ1-6; D gene uncertain. The CDR3 is 14 amino acids. V was cut by 3 bases and J by 1 base, with 4 bases left in between. CDR1 is MNHEY and CDR2 is SMNVEV in the germline V gene (reference sequence). The CDR3 DNA reads as TGTGCCAGCAGTTTTGTGTCCTATAATTCACCCCTCCACTTT. Amino acids: CASSFVSYNSPLHF.

In regard to this clone: The sample carries other DNA sequences with the same CDR3. This chain connects TRBV10-3 to TRBJ2-3; 9 bases match TRBD2. The trim removed 6 bases at V and 3 bases at J, leaving 4 bases unmatched. CDR3 size: 14 residues. The germline CDR1 and CDR2 sequences are ENHRY and SYGVKD. CDR3 residues: CAISLTSGTDTQYF. The CDR3 region has the DNA TGTGCCATCAGCCTGACTAGCGGAACAGATACGCAGTATTTT.

V and J are TRBV30 and TRBJ2-3, with 12 bases lining up with TRBD2. This CDR3 comprises 19 residues. Losses at the gene ends were 0 bases for V and 0 bases for J; bases not matched to a gene: 10. Germline values: CDR1 GTSNPN, CDR2 SVGIG (reference sequence). Here the CDR3 reads CAWSVGRTSGGLSTDTQYF. CDR3 DNA: TGTGCCTGGAGTGTAGGCCGAACTAGCGGGGGGCTAAGCACAGATACGCAGTATTTT.

The CDR3 sequence: CATSGYTGLPFYGYTF. The CDR3 DNA sequence: TGTGCCACCAGCGGATATACGGGACTCCCCTTCTATGGCTACACCTTC. The chain has TRBV15 and TRBJ1-2; the D gene is possibly TRBD1 (5 bases). The germline CDR1 and CDR2 sequences are LNHNV and YYDKDF (reference sequence). There are 16 residues in the CDR3. The V end lost 5 bases, the J end lost 4 bases, and 20 bases lay between the germline ends.

This clone was found a few times. In the same sample, other DNA sequences code for this CDR3. The chain is built from TRBV27 and TRBJ2-5, with D unresolved. Trimming stripped 0 bases from V and 1 base from J, with 3 bases between. From germline, CDR1 is MNHEY and CDR2 SMNVEV (reference sequence). This CDR3 contains 13 residues. The CDR3 here is CASSLSRQETQYF. Here the CDR3 DNA reads TGTGCCAGCAGTTTATCCCGCCAAGAGACCCAGTACTTC.

J is TRBJ1-1 and V is TRBV19; D gene ambiguous. Germline V gene lookup returns CDR1 LNHDA and CDR2 SQIVND (reference sequence). With 3 bases removed from V and 8 bases from J, the gap between germline ends came to 10 bases. The CDR3 sequence is 12 residues long. The CDR3 region has the DNA TGTGCCAGTAGTATTAGCTCGCTCGAAGCTTTCTTT. Its translation: CASSISSLEAFF.

The chain combines TRBV27 with TRBJ1-2, with a weak D call TRBD1 (6 bases). Germline assignment: CDR1 MNHEY and CDR2 SMNVEV (reference sequence). V shed 3 bases and J shed 4 bases, with 15 bases lying between them. The CDR3 is made up of 15 amino acids. In nucleotides, the CDR3 is TGTGCCAGCAGTTTGGCCCCCGGACAGATCTATGGCTACACCTTC. Its protein is CASSLAPGQIYGYTF.

The chain has TRBV7-9 and TRBJ2-2; no clear D gene. The CDR3 contains 14 residues. From germline, CDR1 is SEHNR and CDR2 FQNEAQ (reference sequence). Deletions cut 5 bases from V and 1 base from J, with 8 bases between. CDR3 sequence (DNA): TGTGCCAGCAGCCCAAAGGGGAACACCGGGGAGCTGTTTTTT. Its protein is CASSPKGNTGELFF.

The gene calls are TRBV19 and TRBJ1-3; unclear D gene. Trimming cost V 5 bases and J 2 bases, with 16 bases left between them. Germline V CDR1 and CDR2: LNHDA, SQIVND (reference sequence). This CDR3 is 16 amino acids long. The chain's CDR3 is CASSPAAHRPGNTIYF. CDR3 nucleotide sequence: TGTGCCAGTAGTCCCGCCGCCCACCGCCCTGGAAACACCATATATTTT.

This clone was counted only a few times. The rearrangement links TRBV28 to TRBJ1-2, with 9 positions matching TRBD1. Per the germline V gene, CDR1 is MDHEN and CDR2 is SYDVKM. The CDR3 loop spans 13 amino acids. V shed 10 bases, J shed 5 bases, and the junction held 8 bases outside the gene matches. DNA for the CDR3: TGTGCCACCAGGACAGGGGTGGGGTATGGCTACACCTTC. Protein: CATRTGVGYGYTF.

J is TRBJ2-1 and V is TRBV29-1, with a tentative D call TRBD2 (6 bases). Germline loops: CDR1 SQVTM, CDR2 ANQGSEA. This CDR3 has 13 amino acids. V lost 3 bases and J 4 bases, leaving 10 bases between the germline ends. Here the CDR3 reads CSVEEGWYNEQFF. DNA for the CDR3: TGCAGCGTTGAGGAGGGTTGGTACAATGAGCAGTTCTTC.

This clone was seen a few times. The rearrangement joins TRBV5-1 to TRBJ1-2; maybe TRBD1 (5 bases). This CDR3 region has 13 residues. Germline CDR1 is SGHRS and CDR2 is YFSETQ. The V end lost 4 bases, the J end lost 1 base, and 8 bases lay between the germline ends. The CDR3 sequence: CASSPRDNYGYTF. CDR3 coding DNA: TGCGCCAGCAGCCCCAGGGATAACTATGGCTACACCTTC.

This clone was picked up a small number of times. V is TRBV4-1 and J is TRBJ1-1; 7 bases fit TRBD1. CDR1 and CDR2 (germline): MGHRA, YSYEKL. The CDR3 sequence is 15 residues long. With 3 bases clipped from V and 0 bases from J, the junction kept 4 bases outside the gene matches. CDR3 loop: CASSHGQDLNTEAFF. In nucleotides, the CDR3 is TGCGCCAGCAGCCATGGACAGGACTTGAACACTGAAGCTTTCTTT.

This clone was found a few times. V and J are TRBV7-8 and TRBJ1-2; D perhaps matches TRBD1 (5 bases). In germline, CDR1 is SGHVS, CDR2 FQNEAQ. This CDR3 spans 16 amino acids. The V end was cut by 2 bases, the J end by 8 bases, with 21 bases between. The CDR3 bases are TGTGCCAGCAGCTTATTAGGGGTCCCAATAGGACGGGGCTACACCTTC. Protein sequence: CASSLLGVPIGRGYTF.

CDR3 amino acids: CATSRQYLQGVDNSPLHF. The CDR3 coding sequence is TGTGCCACCAGCAGACAGTATTTGCAGGGGGTTGATAATTCACCCCTCCACTTT. This rearrangement joins TRBV15 to TRBJ1-6; 7 nucleotides match TRBD1. Germline CDR1 is LNHNV and CDR2 is YYDKDF (reference sequence). The CDR3 loop spans 18 amino acids. With 2 bases clipped from V and 5 bases from J, the junction kept 12 bases outside the gene matches.

This clone was counted ten times or more. Other DNA sequences in this specimen translate into the identical CDR3. The chain uses TRBV30 and TRBJ2-2; the D is unclear. V gave up 1 base and J gave up 7 bases, with 4 bases separating them. Germline V gene lookup returns CDR1 GTSNPN and CDR2 SVGIG (reference sequence). This CDR3 region has 11 residues. The CDR3 bases are TGTGCCTGGAGTGCCGGCGGGGAGCTGTTTTTT. Amino acids: CAWSAGGELFF.

This chain connects TRBV7-8 to TRBJ1-2; D remains ambiguous. This CDR3 contains 14 residues. Germline values: CDR1 SGHVS, CDR2 FQNEAQ. Between the trimmed V and J ends, which lost 5 bases and 8 bases, there was a span of 18 bases. CDR3 sequence (DNA): TGTGCCAGCAGCCCTGTCCAGATACCCGGGGGCTACACCTTC. The encoded protein is CASSPVQIPGGYTF.

The chain joins TRBV9 to TRBJ1-5, with D tentatively TRBD1 (6 bases). The length of the CDR3 is 15 residues. Germline V gene data show CDR1 as SGDLS and CDR2 as YYNGEE. Trimming cost V 0 bases and J 3 bases, with 10 bases left between them. For the CDR3, the DNA is TGTGCCAGCAGCGTAGGAGGGGGGATCAATCAGCCCCAGCATTTT. This translates into CASSVGGGINQPQHF.

This clone was detected only a few times. This chain connects TRBV29-1 to TRBJ1-1; TRBD1 is a possible D gene (6 bases). Trimming left V 4 bases short and J 0 bases short, with 18 bases between. The CDR3 extends over 16 amino acids. Germline CDR1 is SQVTM and CDR2 is ANQGSEA. CDR3 nucleotide sequence: TGCAGCGTTGGAATGGGGTTCCAGGGGATGAACACTGAAGCTTTCTTT. This gives the protein CSVGMGFQGMNTEAFF.

This clone occurred a few times. The chain uses TRBV30 and TRBJ1-2; a possible D gene is TRBD1 (5 bases). Germline CDR1 and CDR2: GTSNPN and SVGIG (reference sequence). Trimming removed 0 bases from V and 7 bases from J, with 12 bases in between. The CDR3 is made up of 13 amino acids. CDR3 region: CAWSVRGAGGYTF. The CDR3 bases are TGTGCCTGGAGTGTACGAGGGGCCGGTGGCTACACCTTC.

This chain connects TRBV30 to TRBJ2-2, with 7 bases identical to TRBD1. The V segment lost 2 bases and the J segment 1 base; nucleotides outside the gene matches: 7. The CDR3 is made up of 16 amino acids. Germline CDR1 reads GTSNPN; CDR2 reads SVGIG (reference sequence). The chain's CDR3 is CAWSPSRTGNTGELFF. The DNA for the CDR3 is TGTGCCTGGAGTCCCAGCCGGACAGGGAACACCGGGGAGCTGTTTTTT.

This clone turned up a few times. The V call is TRBV19, the J call TRBJ1-5, with TRBD1 as a possible D gene (6 bases). The CDR3 runs to 15 residues. Germline loops: CDR1 LNHDA, CDR2 SQIVND (reference sequence). Trimming shortened V by 3 bases and J by 5 bases, and 14 bases separated the two germline ends. The CDR3 DNA follows: TGTGCCAGTAGTATCCCGCAGGGGTCCTATCAGCCCCAGCATTTT. Translated, it gives CASSIPQGSYQPQHF.